The 10 T cell receptor beta chains listed next were all sequenced from one sample in a study of blood T cell repertoires in COVID-19. Repertoires were generated with immunoSEQ multiplex PCR, while TCRdb's copy carries only in-frame clones and drops some. The sample yields 99,000 or so clones, roughly nine tenths seen once. The sequencing sample was made of peripheral blood. The receptors come from a human donor in a cohort sampled during active COVID-19.

The chain carries TRBV4-3 and TRBJ1-1; D is perhaps TRBD1 (5 bases). The germline CDR1 and CDR2 sequences are LGHNA and YSLEER. V was pared by 5 bases and J by 1 base, with 11 bases between. The CDR3 runs to 14 residues. The CDR3 protein is CASSKGQRNTEAFF. The CDR3 DNA sequence: TGCGCCAGCAGCAAAGGACAACGGAACACTGAAGCTTTCTTT.

This clone came up once. This chain uses TRBV10-3 with TRBJ2-3; 9 bases map to TRBD2. CDR3 size: 15 residues. Germline V gene data show CDR1 as ENHRY and CDR2 as SYGVKD. J gave up 7 bases and V 5 bases, and 10 bases lay outside the gene matches. As DNA, the CDR3 is TGTGCCATCAGTCGAGACAGCGGGAGGAGCCATACGCAGTATTTT. It specifies CAISRDSGRSHTQYF.

The chain combines TRBV9 with TRBJ1-1, with 8 bases that match TRBD1. The V and J ends lost 3 bases and 5 bases, in that order; junction bases with no gene match: 12. The CDR3 contains 16 residues. Germline lookup yields CDR1 SGDLS and CDR2 YYNGEE. In DNA form, the CDR3 reads TGTGCCAGCAGCGCCCCCTCGACAGGGGTGGGTACTGAAGCTTTCTTT. It codes for CASSAPSTGVGTEAFF.

V gene TRBV6-1 combines with J gene TRBJ2-3; D perhaps matches TRBD2 (7 bases). The CDR3 consists of 16 residues. CDR1 and CDR2 from the germline V gene are MNHNS and SASEGT. V was clipped by 2 bases and J by 1 base, with 13 bases between them. The chain's CDR3 is CASSELGGGRTDTQYF. CDR3 in DNA: TGTGCCAGCAGTGAATTAGGGGGGGGGCGCACAGATACGCAGTATTTT.

The CDR3 region has the DNA TGTGCCAGCTCACAACAGTACAATGAGCAGTTCTTC. Translation: CASSQQYNEQFF. This chain links TRBV18 with TRBJ2-1, with no clear D. CDR3 length equals 12 residues. Germline V CDR1 and CDR2: KGHSH, LQKENI. V was cut by 4 bases and J by 4 bases, with 5 bases left in between.

The V call is TRBV18, the J call TRBJ2-3; 9 bases agree with TRBD2. CDR1 KGHSH and CDR2 LQKENI come from the germline V gene. The CDR3 has 19 amino acids. The V segment lost 0 bases and the J segment 4 bases; nucleotides outside the gene matches: 14. For the CDR3, the DNA is TGTGCCAGCTCACCACCTTTGCCTTTAGCGGGGGATTACCCAGATACGCAGTATTTT. Translation gives CASSPPLPLAGDYPDTQYF.

The V call is TRBV27, the J call TRBJ2-3; no clear D gene. Germline V CDR1 and CDR2: MNHEY, SMNVEV (reference sequence). This CDR3 has 11 amino acids. V lost 5 bases and J lost 3, with 3 bases in between. The CDR3 region has the DNA TGTGCCAGCAGTCAAACAGATACGCAGTATTTT. Translating it yields CASSQTDTQYF.

The chain has TRBV6-5 and TRBJ1-4; D not certain. The CDR3 is made up of 11 amino acids. Between the trimmed V and J ends, which lost 2 bases and 8 bases, there was a span of 3 bases. From germline, CDR1 is MNHEY and CDR2 SVGAGI. This CDR3 reads CASSYQEKLFF. CDR3 in DNA: TGTGCCAGCAGTTACCAAGAAAAACTGTTTTTT.

The genes are TRBV7-9 and TRBJ2-3; D ambiguous. Germline values: CDR1 SEHNR, CDR2 FQNEAQ (reference sequence). This CDR3 spans 15 amino acids. Trimming pared 0 bases from V and 2 bases from J, leaving 9 bases between. DNA of the CDR3: TGTGCCAGCAGCTTAGCTAGCTACTCCACAGATACGCAGTATTTT. Translated, it gives CASSLASYSTDTQYF.

The V call is TRBV9, the J call TRBJ2-5; the match to TRBD1 covers 7 bases. From germline, CDR1 is SGDLS and CDR2 YYNGEE. The CDR3 spans 16 residues. The V segment lost 0 bases and the J segment 0 bases; nucleotides outside the gene matches: 5. The CDR3 DNA reads as TGTGCCAGCAGCGTAGGTCGGGACAGCTACCAAGAGACCCAGTACTTC. Translated: CASSVGRDSYQETQYF. The full variable domain, completed using reference TRBV9 and TRBJ2-5, is DSGVTQTPKHLITATGQRVTLRCSPRSGDLSVYWYQQSLDQGLQFLIQYYNGEERAKGNILERFSAQQFPDLHSELNLSSLELGDSALYFCASSVGRDSYQETQYFGPGTRLLVL.